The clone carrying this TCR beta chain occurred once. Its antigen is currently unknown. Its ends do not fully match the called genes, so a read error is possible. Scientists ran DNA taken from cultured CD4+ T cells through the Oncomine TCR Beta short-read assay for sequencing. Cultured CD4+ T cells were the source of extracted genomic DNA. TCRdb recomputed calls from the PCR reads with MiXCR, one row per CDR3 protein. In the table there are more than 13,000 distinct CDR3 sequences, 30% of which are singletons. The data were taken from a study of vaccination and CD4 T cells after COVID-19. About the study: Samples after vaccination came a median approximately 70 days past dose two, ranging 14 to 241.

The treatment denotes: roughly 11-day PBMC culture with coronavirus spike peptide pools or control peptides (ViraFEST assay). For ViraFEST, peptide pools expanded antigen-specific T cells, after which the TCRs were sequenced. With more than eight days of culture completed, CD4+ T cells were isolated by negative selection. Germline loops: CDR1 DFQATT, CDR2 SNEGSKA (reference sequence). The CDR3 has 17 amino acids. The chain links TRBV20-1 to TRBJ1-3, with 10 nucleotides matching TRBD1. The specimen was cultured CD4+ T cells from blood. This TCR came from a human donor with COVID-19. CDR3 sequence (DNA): TGCAGTGCTAGGCCCGGGACAGGGGACTTCTCTGGAAACACCGTATATTTT. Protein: CSARPGTGDFSGNTVYF.